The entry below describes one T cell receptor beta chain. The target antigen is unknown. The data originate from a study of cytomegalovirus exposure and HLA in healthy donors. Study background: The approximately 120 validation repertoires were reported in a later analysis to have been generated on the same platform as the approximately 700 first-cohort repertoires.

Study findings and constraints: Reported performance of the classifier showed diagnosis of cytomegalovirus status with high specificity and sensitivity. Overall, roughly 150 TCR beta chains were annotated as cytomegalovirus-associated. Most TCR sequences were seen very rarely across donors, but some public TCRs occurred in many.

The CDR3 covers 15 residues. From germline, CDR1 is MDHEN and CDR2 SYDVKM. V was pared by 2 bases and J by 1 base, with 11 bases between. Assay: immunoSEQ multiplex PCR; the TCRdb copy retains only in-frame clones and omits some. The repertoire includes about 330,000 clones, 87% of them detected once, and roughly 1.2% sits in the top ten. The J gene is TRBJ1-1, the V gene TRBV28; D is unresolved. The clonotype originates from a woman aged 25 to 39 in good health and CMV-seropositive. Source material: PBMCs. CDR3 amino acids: CASSLVPRPNTEAFF. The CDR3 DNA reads TGTGCCAGCAGTTTAGTGCCCAGACCGAACACTGAAGCTTTCTTT.